This TCR beta chain was identified during a study of OX40 agonist ivuxolimab in advanced cancers. Study context: In this trial design, patients received ivuxolimab intravenously at 0.01 to 10 mg/kg every 2 weeks.

Peripheral blood came from all dose cohorts at three timepoints. The CDR3 has 14 residues. CDR1 LNHDA and CDR2 SQIVND come from the germline V gene (reference sequence). Between the trimmed V and J ends, which lost 4 bases and 8 bases, there was a span of 17 bases. Clones were read by immunoSEQ multiplex PCR, and TCRdb kept only the in-frame ones, dropping some. The sample lists 100,000 or so clones; 95% to 96% were seen once. The sequence was collected from an adult with an advanced solid tumor such as melanoma, head and neck, liver or kidney cancer. The starting material was CD4+ or CD8+ T cells sorted from blood, obtained in a trial of the OX40 agonist ivuxolimab. This chain connects TRBV19 to TRBJ1-2; D not resolved. CDR3 in amino acids: CASSTGYLSGGYTF. CDR3 coding DNA: TGTGCCAGTAGTACAGGCTACCTCTCTGGAGGCTACACCTTC.